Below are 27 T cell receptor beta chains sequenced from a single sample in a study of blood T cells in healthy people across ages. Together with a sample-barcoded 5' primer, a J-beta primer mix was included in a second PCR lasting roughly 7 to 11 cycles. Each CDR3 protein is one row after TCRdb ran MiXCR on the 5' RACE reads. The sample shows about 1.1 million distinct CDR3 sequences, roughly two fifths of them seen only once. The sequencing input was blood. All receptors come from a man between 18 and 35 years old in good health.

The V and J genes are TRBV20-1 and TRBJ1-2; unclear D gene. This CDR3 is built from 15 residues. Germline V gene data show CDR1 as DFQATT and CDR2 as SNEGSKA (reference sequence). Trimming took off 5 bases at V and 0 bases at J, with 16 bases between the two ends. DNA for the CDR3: TGCAGTGCTTACCGAGGGTTGACCTCTAACTATGGCTACACCTTC. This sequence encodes CSAYRGLTSNYGYTF.

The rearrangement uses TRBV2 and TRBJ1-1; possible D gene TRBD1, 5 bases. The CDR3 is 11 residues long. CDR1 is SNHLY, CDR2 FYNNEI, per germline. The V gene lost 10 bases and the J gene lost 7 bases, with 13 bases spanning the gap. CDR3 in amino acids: CATTSGIEAFF. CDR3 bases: TGTGCCACCACGTCAGGGATTGAAGCTTTCTTT. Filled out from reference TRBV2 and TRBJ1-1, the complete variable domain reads EPEVTQTPSHQVTQMGQEVILRCVPISNHLYFYWYRQILGQKVEFLVSFYNNEISEKSEIFDDQFSVERPDGSNFTLKIRSTKLEDSAMYFCATTSGIEAFFGQGTRLTVV.

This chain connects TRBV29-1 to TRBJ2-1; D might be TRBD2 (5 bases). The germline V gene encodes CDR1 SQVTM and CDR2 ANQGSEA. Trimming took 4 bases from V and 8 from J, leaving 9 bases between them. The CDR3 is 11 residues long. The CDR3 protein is CSVVRGYEQFF. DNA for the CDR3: TGCAGCGTTGTTCGGGGATATGAGCAGTTCTTC.

CDR3 sequence: CASSPGGTGGVRNEQFF. CDR3 in DNA: TGTGCCAGCAGTCCGGGCGGGACTGGCGGGGTGAGAAATGAGCAGTTCTTC. This chain joins TRBV27 and TRBJ2-1; a weak D match, TRBD2 (6 bases). The CDR3 has 17 amino acids. The V gene's germline CDR1 is MNHEY and CDR2 SMNVEV (reference sequence). V shed 5 bases and J shed 7 bases, with 24 bases lying between them.

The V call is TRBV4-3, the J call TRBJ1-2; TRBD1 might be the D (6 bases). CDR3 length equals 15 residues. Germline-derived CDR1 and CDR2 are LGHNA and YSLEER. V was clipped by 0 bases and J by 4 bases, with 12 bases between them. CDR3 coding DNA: TGCGCCAGCAGCCAAGACCGGACAGTCACCTATGGCTACACCTTC. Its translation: CASSQDRTVTYGYTF.

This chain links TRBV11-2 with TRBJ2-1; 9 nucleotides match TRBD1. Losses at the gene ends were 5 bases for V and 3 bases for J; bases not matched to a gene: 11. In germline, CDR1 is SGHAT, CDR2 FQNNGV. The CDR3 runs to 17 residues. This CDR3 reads CASSLRSTGGFYNEQFF. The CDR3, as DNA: TGTGCCAGCAGCCTGCGTTCGACAGGGGGTTTCTACAATGAGCAGTTCTTC.

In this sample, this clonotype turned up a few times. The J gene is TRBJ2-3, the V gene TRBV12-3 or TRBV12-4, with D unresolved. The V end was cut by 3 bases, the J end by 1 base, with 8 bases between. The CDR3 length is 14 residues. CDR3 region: CASSFEIRTDTQYF. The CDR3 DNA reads TGTGCCAGCAGTTTTGAGATCCGCACAGATACGCAGTATTTT.

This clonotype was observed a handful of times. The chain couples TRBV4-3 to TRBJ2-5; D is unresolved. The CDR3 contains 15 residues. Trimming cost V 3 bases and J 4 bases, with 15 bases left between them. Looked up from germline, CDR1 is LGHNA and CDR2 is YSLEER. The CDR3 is CASSQVLGVGETQYF. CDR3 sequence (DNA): TGCGCCAGCAGCCAGGTTCTTGGAGTCGGAGAGACCCAGTACTTC.

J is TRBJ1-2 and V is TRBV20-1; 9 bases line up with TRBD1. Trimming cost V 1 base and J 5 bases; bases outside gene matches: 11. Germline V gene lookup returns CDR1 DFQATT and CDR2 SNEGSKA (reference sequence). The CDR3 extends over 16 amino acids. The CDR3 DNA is TGCAGTGCTAGAGTTGAGGGACAGGGAGCTGGGTATGGCTACACCTTC. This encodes CSARVEGQGAGYGYTF.

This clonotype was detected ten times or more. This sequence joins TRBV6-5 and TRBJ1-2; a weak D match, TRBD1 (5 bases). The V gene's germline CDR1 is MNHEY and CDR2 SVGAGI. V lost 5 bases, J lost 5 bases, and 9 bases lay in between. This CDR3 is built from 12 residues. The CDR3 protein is CASSATAYGYTF. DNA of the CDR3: TGTGCCAGCAGTGCGACAGCTTATGGCTACACCTTC.

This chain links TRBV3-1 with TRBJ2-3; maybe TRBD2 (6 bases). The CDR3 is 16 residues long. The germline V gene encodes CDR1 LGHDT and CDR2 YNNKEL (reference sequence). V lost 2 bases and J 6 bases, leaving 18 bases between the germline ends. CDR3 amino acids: CASSQPHLAPRDTQYF. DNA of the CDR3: TGTGCCAGCAGCCAACCCCATCTAGCGCCCCGGGATACGCAGTATTTT.

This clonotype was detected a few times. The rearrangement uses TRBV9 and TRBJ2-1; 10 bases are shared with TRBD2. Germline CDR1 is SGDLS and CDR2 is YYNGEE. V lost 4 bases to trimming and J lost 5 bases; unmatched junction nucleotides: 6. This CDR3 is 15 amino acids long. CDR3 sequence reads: CASSPAGGPHNEQFF. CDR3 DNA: TGTGCCAGCAGCCCAGCGGGGGGGCCCCACAATGAGCAGTTCTTC.

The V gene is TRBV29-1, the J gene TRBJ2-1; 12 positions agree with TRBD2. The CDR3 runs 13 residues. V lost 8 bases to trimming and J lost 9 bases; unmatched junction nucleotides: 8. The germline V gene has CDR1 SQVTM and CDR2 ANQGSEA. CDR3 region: CSTGTSGWGEQFF. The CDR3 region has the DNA TGCAGCACCGGGACTAGCGGGTGGGGTGAGCAGTTCTTC.

The CDR3 reads CASSEEVQGQPQHF. The CDR3 DNA follows: TGTGCCAGCAGTGAAGAGGTTCAGGGGCAGCCCCAGCATTTT. The rearrangement joins TRBV2 to TRBJ1-5; D might be TRBD1 (6 bases). The CDR3 has 14 amino acids. V lost 1 base and J 7 bases, leaving 11 bases between the germline ends. Germline V CDR1 and CDR2: SNHLY, FYNNEI.

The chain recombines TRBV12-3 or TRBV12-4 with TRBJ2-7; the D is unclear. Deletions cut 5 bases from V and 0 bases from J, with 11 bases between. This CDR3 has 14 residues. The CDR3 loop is CASSKGILSYEQYF. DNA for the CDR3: TGTGCCAGCAGTAAGGGCATCCTCTCCTACGAGCAGTACTTC.

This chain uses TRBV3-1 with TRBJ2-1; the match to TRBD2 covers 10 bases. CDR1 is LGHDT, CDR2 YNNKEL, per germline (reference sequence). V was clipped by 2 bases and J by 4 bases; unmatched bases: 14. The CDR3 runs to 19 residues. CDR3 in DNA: TGTGCCAGCAGCCAAAGAGTCGCTAGCGGGGGCCCCCCGTACAATGAGCAGTTCTTC. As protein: CASSQRVASGGPPYNEQFF.

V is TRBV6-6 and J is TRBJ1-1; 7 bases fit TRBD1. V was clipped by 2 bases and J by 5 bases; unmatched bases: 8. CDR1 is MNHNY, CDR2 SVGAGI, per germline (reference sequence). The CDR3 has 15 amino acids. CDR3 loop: CASSYDDRVETEAFF. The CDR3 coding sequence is TGTGCCAGCAGTTACGACGACAGGGTGGAGACTGAAGCTTTCTTT.

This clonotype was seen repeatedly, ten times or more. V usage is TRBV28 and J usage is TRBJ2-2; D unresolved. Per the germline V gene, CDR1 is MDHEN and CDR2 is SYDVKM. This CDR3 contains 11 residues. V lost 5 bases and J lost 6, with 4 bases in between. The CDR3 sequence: CASSSPGELFF. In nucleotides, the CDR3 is TGTGCCAGCAGTAGCCCCGGGGAGCTGTTTTTT.

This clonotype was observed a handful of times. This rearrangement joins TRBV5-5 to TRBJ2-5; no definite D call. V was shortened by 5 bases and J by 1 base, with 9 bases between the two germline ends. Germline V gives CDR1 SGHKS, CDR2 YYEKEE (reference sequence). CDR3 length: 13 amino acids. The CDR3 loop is CASSYERQETQYF. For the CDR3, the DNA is TGTGCCAGCAGTTACGAACGCCAAGAGACCCAGTACTTC.

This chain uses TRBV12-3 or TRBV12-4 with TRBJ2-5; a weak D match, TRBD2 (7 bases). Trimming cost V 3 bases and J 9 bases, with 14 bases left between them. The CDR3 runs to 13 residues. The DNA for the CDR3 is TGTGCCAGCAGTTTTGCGGGGGCGGAGGCCCAGTACTTC. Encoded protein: CASSFAGAEAQYF.

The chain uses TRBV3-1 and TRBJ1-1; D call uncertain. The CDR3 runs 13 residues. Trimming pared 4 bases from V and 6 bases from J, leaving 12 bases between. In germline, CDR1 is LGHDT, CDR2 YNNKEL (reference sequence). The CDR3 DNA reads TGTGCCAGCAGCCCCCCCGGGGTCGCTGAAGCTTTCTTT. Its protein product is CASSPPGVAEAFF.

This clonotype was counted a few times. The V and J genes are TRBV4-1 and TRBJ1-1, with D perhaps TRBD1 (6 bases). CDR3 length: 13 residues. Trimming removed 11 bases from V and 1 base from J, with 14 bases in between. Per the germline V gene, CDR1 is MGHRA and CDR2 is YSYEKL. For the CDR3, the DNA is TGCGCCGAAGGGGGAGGGACGAACACTGAAGCTTTCTTT. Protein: CAEGGGTNTEAFF.

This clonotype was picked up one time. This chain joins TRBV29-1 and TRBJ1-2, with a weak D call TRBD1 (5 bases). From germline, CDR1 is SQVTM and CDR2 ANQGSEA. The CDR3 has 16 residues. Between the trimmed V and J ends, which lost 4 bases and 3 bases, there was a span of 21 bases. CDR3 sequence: CSVGGITYLDDYGYTF. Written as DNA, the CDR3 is TGCAGCGTTGGGGGCATAACTTACCTAGACGACTATGGCTACACCTTC.

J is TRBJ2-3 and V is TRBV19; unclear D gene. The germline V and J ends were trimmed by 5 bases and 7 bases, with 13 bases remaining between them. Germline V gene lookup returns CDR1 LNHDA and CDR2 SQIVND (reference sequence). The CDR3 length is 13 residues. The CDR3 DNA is TGTGCCAGTAGTGAAGGCAGGATGAATACGCAGTATTTT. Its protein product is CASSEGRMNTQYF.

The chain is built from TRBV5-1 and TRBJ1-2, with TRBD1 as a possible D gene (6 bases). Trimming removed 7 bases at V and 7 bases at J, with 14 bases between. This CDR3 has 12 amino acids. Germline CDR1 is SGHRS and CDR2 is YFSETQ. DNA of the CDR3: TGCGCCAGCGCCCAGGGGCTGGGTGGCTACACCTTC. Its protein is CASAQGLGGYTF.

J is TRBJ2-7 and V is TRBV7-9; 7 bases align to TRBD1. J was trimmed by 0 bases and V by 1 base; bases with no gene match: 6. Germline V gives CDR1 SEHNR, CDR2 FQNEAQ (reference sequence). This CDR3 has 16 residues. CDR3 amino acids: CASSLEGTASSYEQYF. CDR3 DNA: TGTGCCAGCAGCTTAGAGGGGACAGCGAGCTCCTACGAGCAGTACTTC.

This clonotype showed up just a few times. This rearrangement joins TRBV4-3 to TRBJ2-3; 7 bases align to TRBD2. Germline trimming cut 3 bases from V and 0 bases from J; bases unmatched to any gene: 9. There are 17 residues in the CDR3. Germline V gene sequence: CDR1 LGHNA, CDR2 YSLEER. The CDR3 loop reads CASSQGNLAASTDTQYF. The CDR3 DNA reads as TGCGCCAGCAGCCAGGGTAACCTAGCGGCGAGCACAGATACGCAGTATTTT.